This TCR beta chain was obtained from a study of blood T cell repertoires in COVID-19. About the research overall: COVID-19 samples, acute and convalescent, were from the United States, Italy and Spain. The cDNA or gDNA used as material had been derived from T cells, B-cell-depleted T cells, or PBMCs.

Methods used by the authors: It was from reference gene primer amplification that nucleated cell counts were estimated. Measured with immunoSEQ multiplex PCR; TCRdb has only the in-frame clones, and not every one. V, J and clone size derive from that table, while D and trimming were established from the DNA sequence. The table lists roughly 110,000 clones, 84% of them singletons. Specimen: peripheral blood. The receptor's source is a human donor in a cohort sampled during active COVID-19.

CDR3 DNA sequence: TGTGCCATCAGTGAGTCGAGAGGGGAGACCCAGTACTTC. This sequence encodes CAISESRGETQYF. This chain joins TRBV10-3 and TRBJ2-5; a possible D gene is TRBD2 (5 bases). Trimming removed 0 bases from V and 5 bases from J, with 7 bases in between. This CDR3 comprises 13 residues. CDR1 is ENHRY, CDR2 SYGVKD, per germline.